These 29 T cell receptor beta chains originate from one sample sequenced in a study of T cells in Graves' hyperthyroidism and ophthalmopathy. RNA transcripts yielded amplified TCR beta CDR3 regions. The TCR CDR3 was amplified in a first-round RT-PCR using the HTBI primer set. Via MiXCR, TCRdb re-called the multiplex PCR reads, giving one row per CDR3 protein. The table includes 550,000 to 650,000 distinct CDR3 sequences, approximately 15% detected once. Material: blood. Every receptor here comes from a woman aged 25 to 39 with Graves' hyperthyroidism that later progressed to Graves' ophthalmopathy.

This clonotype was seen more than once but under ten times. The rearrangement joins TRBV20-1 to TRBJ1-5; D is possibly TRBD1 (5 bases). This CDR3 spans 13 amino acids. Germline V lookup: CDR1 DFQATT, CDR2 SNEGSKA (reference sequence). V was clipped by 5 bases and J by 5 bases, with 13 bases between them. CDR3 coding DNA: TGCAGTGCTTACCGGGGGGAGGATCAGCCCCAGCATTTT. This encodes CSAYRGEDQPQHF.

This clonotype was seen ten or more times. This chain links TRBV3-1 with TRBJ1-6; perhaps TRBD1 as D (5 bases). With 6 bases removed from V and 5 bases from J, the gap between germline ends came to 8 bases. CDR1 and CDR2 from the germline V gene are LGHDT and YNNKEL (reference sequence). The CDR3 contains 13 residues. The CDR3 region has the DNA TGTGCCAGCAGGTTGACAGATAATTCACCCCTCCACTTT. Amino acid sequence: CASRLTDNSPLHF. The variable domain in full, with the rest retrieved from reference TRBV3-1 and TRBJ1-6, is DTAVSQTPKYLVTQMGNDKSIKCEQNLGHDTMYWYKQDSKKFLKIMFSYNNKELIINETVPNRFSPKSPDKAHLNLHINSLELGDSAVYFCASRLTDNSPLHFGNGTRLTVT.

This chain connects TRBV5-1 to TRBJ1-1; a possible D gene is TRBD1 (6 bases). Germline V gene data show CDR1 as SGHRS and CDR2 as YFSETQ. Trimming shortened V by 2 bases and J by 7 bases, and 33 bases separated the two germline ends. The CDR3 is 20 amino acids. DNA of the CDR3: TGCGCCAGCAGCTTAGAACCGGGACACCCGAACACCGGGGGCGCGGGTGAAGCTTTCTTT. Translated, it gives CASSLEPGHPNTGGAGEAFF. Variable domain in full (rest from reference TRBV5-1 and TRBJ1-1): KAGVTQTPRYLIKTRGQQVTLSCSPISGHRSVSWYQQTPGQGLQFLFEYFSETQRNKGNFPGRFSGRQFSNSRSEMNVSTLELGDSALYLCASSLEPGHPNTGGAGEAFFGQGTRLTVV.

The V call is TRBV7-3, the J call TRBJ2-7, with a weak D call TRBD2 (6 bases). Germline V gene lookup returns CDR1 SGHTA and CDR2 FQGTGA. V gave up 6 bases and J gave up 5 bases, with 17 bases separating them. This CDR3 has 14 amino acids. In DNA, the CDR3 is TGTGCCAGCAGTCGCCCGGAGGAGGGGAACGAGCAGTACTTC. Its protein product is CASSRPEEGNEQYF.

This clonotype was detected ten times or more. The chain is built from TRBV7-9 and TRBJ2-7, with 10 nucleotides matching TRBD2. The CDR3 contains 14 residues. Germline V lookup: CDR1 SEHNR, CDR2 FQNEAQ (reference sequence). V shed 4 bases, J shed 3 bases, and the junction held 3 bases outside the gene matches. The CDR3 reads CASSWTSGIYEQYF. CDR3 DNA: TGTGCCAGCAGCTGGACTAGCGGAATCTACGAGCAGTACTTC.

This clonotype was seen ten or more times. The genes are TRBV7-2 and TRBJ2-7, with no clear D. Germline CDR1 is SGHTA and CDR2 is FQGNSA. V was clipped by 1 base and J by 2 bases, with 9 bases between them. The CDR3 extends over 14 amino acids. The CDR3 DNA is TGTGCCAGCAGCTTAGAGGCGACACCCTACGAGCAGTACTTC. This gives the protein CASSLEATPYEQYF.

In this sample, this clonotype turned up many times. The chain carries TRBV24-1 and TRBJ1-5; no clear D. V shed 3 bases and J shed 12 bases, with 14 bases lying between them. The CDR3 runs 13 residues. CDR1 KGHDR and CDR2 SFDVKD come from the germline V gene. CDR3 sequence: CATSDTTEEGQHF. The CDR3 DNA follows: TGTGCCACCAGTGATACAACGGAAGAAGGCCAGCATTTT.

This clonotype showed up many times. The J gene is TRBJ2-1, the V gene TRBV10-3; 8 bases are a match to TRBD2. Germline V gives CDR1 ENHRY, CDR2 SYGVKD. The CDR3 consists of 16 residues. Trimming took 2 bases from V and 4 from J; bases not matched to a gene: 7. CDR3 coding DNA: TGTGCCATCAGTGAGATTTTTAGCGGGACTTACAATGAGCAGTTCTTC. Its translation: CAISEIFSGTYNEQFF.

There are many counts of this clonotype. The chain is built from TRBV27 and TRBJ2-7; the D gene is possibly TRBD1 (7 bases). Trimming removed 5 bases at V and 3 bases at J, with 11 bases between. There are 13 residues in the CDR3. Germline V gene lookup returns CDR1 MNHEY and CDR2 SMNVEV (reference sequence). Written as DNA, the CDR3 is TGTGCCAGCAGTCCAGGGGGGATCTACGAGCAGTACTTC. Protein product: CASSPGGIYEQYF.

CDR3 sequence: CASSHGQNYEQYF. The CDR3 nucleotides are TGCGCCAGCAGCCACGGACAAAACTACGAGCAGTACTTC. The V gene is TRBV5-1, the J gene TRBJ2-7, with D perhaps TRBD1 (5 bases). The germline gives CDR1 SGHRS, CDR2 YFSETQ. CDR3 length: 13 amino acids. V was trimmed by 4 bases and J by 3 bases, leaving 11 bases between them.

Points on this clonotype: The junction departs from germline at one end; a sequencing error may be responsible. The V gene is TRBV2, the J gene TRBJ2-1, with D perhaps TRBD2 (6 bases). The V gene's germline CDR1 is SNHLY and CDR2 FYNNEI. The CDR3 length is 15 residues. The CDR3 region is CASTERVRSHKEQFF. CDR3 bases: TGTGCCAGTACCGAGCGGGTGAGGAGCCACAAAGAGCAGTTCTTC.

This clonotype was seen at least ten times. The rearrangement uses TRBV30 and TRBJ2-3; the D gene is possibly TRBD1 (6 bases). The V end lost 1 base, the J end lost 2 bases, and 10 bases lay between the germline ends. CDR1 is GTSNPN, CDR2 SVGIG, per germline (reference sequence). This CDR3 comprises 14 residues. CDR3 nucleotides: TGTGCCTGGAGTGAGGACAGAGACACAGATACGCAGTATTTT. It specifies CAWSEDRDTDTQYF.

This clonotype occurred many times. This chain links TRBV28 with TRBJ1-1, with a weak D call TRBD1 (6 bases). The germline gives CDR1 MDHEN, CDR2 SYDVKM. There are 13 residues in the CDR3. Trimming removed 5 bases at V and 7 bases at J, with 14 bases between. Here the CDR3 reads CASSALSGDEAFF. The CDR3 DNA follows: TGTGCCAGCAGTGCCCTTTCAGGGGATGAAGCTTTCTTT. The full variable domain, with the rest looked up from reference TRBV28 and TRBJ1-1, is DVKVTQSSRYLVKRTGEKVFLECVQDMDHENMFWYRQDPGLGLRLIYFSYDVKMKEKGDIPEGYSVSREKKERFSLILESASTNQTSMYLCASSALSGDEAFFGQGTRLTVV.

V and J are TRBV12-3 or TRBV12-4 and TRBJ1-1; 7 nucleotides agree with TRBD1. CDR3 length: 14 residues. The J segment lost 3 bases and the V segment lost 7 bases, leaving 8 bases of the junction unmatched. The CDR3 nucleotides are TGTGCCAGCAACCACAGGGGAAGGGACACTGAAGCTTTCTTT. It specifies CASNHRGRDTEAFF.

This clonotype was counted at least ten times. The CDR3 protein is CASTLTGLAGGEQYF. In DNA form, the CDR3 reads TGTGCCAGCACCTTGACAGGGCTAGCGGGAGGAGAGCAGTACTTC. V is TRBV9 and J is TRBJ2-7, with TRBD2 matching over 11 bases. The CDR3 loop spans 15 amino acids. The V gene end was trimmed by 6 bases and the J gene end by 7 bases; junction bases not matched to a gene: 12. Germline V gene data show CDR1 as SGDLS and CDR2 as YYNGEE.

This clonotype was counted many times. Written as DNA, the CDR3 is TGTGCCAGCAGTTACTCGTCCGGGGGCTCCTACGAGCAGTACTTC. This encodes CASSYSSGGSYEQYF. The chain carries TRBV6-6 and TRBJ2-7, with D possibly TRBD2 on 6 matching bases. The length of the CDR3 is 15 residues. Germline values: CDR1 MNHNY, CDR2 SVGAGI (reference sequence). V lost 0 bases and J lost 0, with 9 bases in between.

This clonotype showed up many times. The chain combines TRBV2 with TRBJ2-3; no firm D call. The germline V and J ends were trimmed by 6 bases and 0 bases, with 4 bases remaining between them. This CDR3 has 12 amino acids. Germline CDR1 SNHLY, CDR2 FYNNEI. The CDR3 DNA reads TGTGCCAGCAGGGCTAGCACAGATACGCAGTATTTT. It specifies CASRASTDTQYF.

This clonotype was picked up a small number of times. CDR3 residues: CASSPKQREGNEQFF. CDR3 nucleotides: TGTGCCAGCTCACCAAAACAACGGGAGGGCAATGAGCAGTTCTTC. V is TRBV18 and J is TRBJ2-1; the match to TRBD2 covers 8 bases. Germline CDR1 KGHSH, CDR2 LQKENI. CDR3 length: 15 residues. J lost 6 bases, V lost 2 bases, and 6 bases had no gene match. The full variable domain, in which reference TRBV18 and TRBJ2-1 provide the parts outside the CDR3, is NAGVMQNPRHLVRRRGQEARLRCSPMKGHSHVYWYRQLPEEGLKFMVYLQKENIIDESGMPKERFSAEFPKEGPSILRIQQVVRGDSAAYFCASSPKQREGNEQFFGPGTRLTVL.

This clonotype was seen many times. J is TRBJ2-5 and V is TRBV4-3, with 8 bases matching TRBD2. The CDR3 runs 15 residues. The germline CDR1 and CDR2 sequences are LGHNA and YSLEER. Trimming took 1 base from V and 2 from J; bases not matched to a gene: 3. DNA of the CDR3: TGCGCCAGCAGCCAAGGTCGGGGGGGGCAAGAGACCCAGTACTTC. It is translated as CASSQGRGGQETQYF.

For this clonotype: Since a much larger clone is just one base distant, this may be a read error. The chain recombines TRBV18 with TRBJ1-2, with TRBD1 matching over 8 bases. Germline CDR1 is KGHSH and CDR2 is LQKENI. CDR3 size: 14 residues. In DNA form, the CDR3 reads TGTGCCACCTCACCTCAGGACAGGGTGGATGGCTACACCTTC. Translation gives CATSPQDRVDGYTF.

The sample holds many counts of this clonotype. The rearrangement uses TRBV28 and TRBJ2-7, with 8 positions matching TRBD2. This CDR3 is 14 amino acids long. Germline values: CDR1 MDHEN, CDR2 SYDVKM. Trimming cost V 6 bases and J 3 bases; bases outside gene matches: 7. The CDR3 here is CASRPSGSGYEQYF. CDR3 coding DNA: TGTGCCAGCAGACCGAGCGGGAGCGGCTACGAGCAGTACTTC.

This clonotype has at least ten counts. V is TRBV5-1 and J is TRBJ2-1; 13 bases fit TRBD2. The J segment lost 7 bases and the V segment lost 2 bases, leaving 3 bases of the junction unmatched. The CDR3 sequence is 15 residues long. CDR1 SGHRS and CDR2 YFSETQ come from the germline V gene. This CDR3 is CASSFGLAGENEQFF. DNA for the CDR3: TGCGCCAGCAGCTTCGGACTAGCGGGAGAAAATGAGCAGTTCTTC. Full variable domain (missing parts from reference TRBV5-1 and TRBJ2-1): KAGVTQTPRYLIKTRGQQVTLSCSPISGHRSVSWYQQTPGQGLQFLFEYFSETQRNKGNFPGRFSGRQFSNSRSEMNVSTLELGDSALYLCASSFGLAGENEQFFGPGTRLTVL.

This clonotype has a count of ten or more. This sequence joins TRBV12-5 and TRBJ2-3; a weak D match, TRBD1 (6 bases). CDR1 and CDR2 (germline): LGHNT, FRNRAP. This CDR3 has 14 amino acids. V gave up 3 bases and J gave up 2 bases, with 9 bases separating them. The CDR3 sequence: CASGFGQITDTQYF. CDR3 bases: TGTGCTAGTGGTTTTGGACAGATCACAGATACGCAGTATTTT.

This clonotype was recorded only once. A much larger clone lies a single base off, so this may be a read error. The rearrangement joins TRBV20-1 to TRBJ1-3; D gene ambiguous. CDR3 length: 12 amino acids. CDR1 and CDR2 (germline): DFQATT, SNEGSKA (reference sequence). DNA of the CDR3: TGCAGTGCTACTAAGCCGGGAAACACCTTATATTTT. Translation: CSATKPGNTLYF.

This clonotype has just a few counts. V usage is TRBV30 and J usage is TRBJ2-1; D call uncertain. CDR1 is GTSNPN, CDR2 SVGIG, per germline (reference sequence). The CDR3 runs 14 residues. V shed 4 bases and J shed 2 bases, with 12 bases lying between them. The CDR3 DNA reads TGTGCCTGGATGCAAGGTAGCACCTACAATGAGCAGTTCTTC. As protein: CAWMQGSTYNEQFF.

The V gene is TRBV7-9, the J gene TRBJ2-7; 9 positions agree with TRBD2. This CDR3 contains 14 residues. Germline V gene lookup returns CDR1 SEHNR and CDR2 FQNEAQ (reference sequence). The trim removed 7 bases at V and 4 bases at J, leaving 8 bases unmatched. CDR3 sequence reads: CASTPVSGSYEQYF. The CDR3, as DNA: TGTGCCAGCACCCCTGTTAGCGGGAGTTACGAGCAGTACTTC. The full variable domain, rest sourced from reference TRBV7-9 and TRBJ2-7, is DTGVSQNPRHKITKRGQNVTFRCDPISEHNRLYWYRQTLGQGPEFLTYFQNEAQLEKSRLLSDRFSAERPKGSFSTLEIQRTEQGDSAMYLCASTPVSGSYEQYFGPGTRLTVT.

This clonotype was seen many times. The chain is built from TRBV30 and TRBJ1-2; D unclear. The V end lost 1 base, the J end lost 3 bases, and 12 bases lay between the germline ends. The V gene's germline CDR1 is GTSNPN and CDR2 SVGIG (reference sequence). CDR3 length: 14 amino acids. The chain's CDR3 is CAWSGGPEDYGYTF. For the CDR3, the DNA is TGTGCCTGGAGTGGCGGGCCGGAGGACTATGGCTACACCTTC. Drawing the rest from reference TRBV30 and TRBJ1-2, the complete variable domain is SQTIHQWPATLVQPVGSPLSLECTVEGTSNPNLYWYRQAAGRGLQLLFYSVGIGQISSEVPQNLSASRPQDRQFILSSKKLLLSDSGFYLCAWSGGPEDYGYTFGSGTRLTVV.

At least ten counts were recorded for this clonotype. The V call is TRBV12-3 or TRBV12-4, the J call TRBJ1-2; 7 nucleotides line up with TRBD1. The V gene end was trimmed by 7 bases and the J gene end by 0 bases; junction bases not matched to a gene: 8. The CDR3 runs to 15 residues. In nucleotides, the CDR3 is TGTGCCAGCAATCCACGGACAGGAGCTAACTATGGCTACACCTTC. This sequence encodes CASNPRTGANYGYTF.

CDR3 in amino acids: CASSPSAKPNEQYF. The CDR3 DNA is TGTGCCAGCAGTCCCTCCGCCAAGCCGAACGAGCAGTACTTC. The chain has TRBV7-9 and TRBJ2-7; D gene ambiguous. CDR1 SEHNR and CDR2 FQNEAQ come from the germline V gene (reference sequence). The CDR3 is 14 residues long. Trimming stripped 6 bases from V and 5 bases from J, with 17 bases between.